Shown below are 27 T cell receptor beta chains from a single sample sequenced in a study of blood T cell repertoires in COVID-19. Sequencing was performed with immunoSEQ multiplex PCR; in TCRdb, only in-frame clones are kept and a portion is missing. The sample lists 110,000 to 150,000 clones, 60% to 85% occurring once. The specimen sequenced was peripheral blood. These receptors came from a man between 50 and 59 years old with active or convalescent COVID-19.

This chain connects TRBV6-4 to TRBJ2-7; possible D gene TRBD2, 6 bases. V gave up 4 bases and J gave up 5 bases, with 15 bases separating them. The CDR3 consists of 14 residues. The germline V gene has CDR1 MRHNA and CDR2 SNTAGT. Written as DNA, the CDR3 is TGTGCCAGCAGTGCTTTTTGGGGGGAACACGAGCAGTACTTC. Encoded protein: CASSAFWGEHEQYF.

V gene TRBV3-1 (or the pseudogene TRBV3-2) combines with J gene TRBJ1-4, with 10 bases matching TRBD1. After removal of 2 bases from V and 7 bases from J, the junction contained 10 bases not matched to a gene. Germline V lookup: CDR1 LGHDT, CDR2 YNNKEL (reference sequence). This CDR3 comprises 17 residues. Here the CDR3 DNA reads TGTGCCAGCAGCCAAAAAAGCTGGACAGGGGGTAGTGAAAAACTGTTTTTT. Amino acids: CASSQKSWTGGSEKLFF.

V is TRBV2 and J is TRBJ2-7; TRBD1 matches at 7 bases. CDR1 is SNHLY, CDR2 FYNNEI, per germline. The CDR3 is made up of 14 amino acids. The J segment lost 2 bases and the V segment lost 6 bases, leaving 7 bases of the junction unmatched. Written as DNA, the CDR3 is TGTGCCAGCAGGGGTATAGGGGGCACCTACGAGCAGTACTTC. Protein product: CASRGIGGTYEQYF.

The chain couples TRBV3-1 (or the pseudogene TRBV3-2) to TRBJ2-6; no firm D call. Trimming removed 0 bases from V and 4 bases from J, with 7 bases in between. Germline V gives CDR1 LGHDT, CDR2 YNNKEL (reference sequence). The CDR3 is made up of 15 amino acids. The CDR3 DNA reads TGTGCCAGCAGCCAAGATGTTACAGGGGCCAACGTCCTGACTTTC. Amino acids: CASSQDVTGANVLTF.

Only a few counts were recorded for this clone. This chain links TRBV3-1 (or the pseudogene TRBV3-2) with TRBJ2-6; 13 nucleotides align to TRBD2. The germline V gene encodes CDR1 LGHDT and CDR2 YNNKEL (reference sequence). V dropped 0 bases and J dropped 0; count of bases not matched to a gene: 5. CDR3 length equals 20 residues. In nucleotides, the CDR3 is TGTGCCAGCAGCCAAGATGTTGGGACTAGCGGGATCTCTGGGGCCAACGTCCTGACTTTC. Translating it yields CASSQDVGTSGISGANVLTF.

This chain links TRBV7-3 with TRBJ2-7, with TRBD1 matching over 10 bases. V gave up 6 bases and J gave up 1 base; unmatched junction bases: 3. Germline lookup yields CDR1 SGHTA and CDR2 FQGTGA. The CDR3 runs 14 residues. CDR3 bases: TGTGCCAGCAGTCGGGACAGGGGATCCTACGAGCAGTACTTC. This encodes CASSRDRGSYEQYF.

J is TRBJ2-1 and V is TRBV28; 12 bases fit TRBD2. Germline-derived CDR1 and CDR2 are MDHEN and SYDVKM. The J segment lost 6 bases and the V segment lost 6 bases, leaving 6 bases of the junction unmatched. CDR3 length: 15 residues. This CDR3 reads CASSLTSGRINEQFF. CDR3 coding DNA: TGTGCCAGCAGCCTGACTAGCGGGAGAATCAATGAGCAGTTCTTC.

This clone was seen a few times. This chain uses TRBV6-4 with TRBJ2-2; tentatively, D is TRBD1 (5 bases). The V gene lost 6 bases and the J gene lost 7 bases, with 12 bases spanning the gap. The CDR3 is 13 residues long. CDR1 and CDR2 from the germline V gene are MRHNA and SNTAGT. The CDR3 DNA reads as TGTGCCAGCAGGGCAGGGAAAGGCGGGGAGCTGTTTTTT. This sequence encodes CASRAGKGGELFF.

This rearrangement joins TRBV21-1 to TRBJ2-5; TRBD1 was called by the table and not checked on the DNA. TRBV21-1 counts as a pseudogene. CDR3 length: 13 amino acids. The CDR3 nucleotides are TGTGCCAGCAGAGGGACAGCTAGGGAGACCCAGTACTTC. Protein: CASRGTARETQYF.

The chain uses TRBV9 and TRBJ2-3, with TRBD1 identical over 9 bases. V was pared by 0 bases and J by 2 bases, with 7 bases of the junction left unmatched. Germline V lookup: CDR1 SGDLS, CDR2 YYNGEE. The CDR3 has 17 residues. CDR3 sequence reads: CASSVGTTGGATDTQYF. CDR3 DNA: TGTGCCAGCAGCGTAGGAACGACAGGGGGTGCCACAGATACGCAGTATTTT.

The V and J genes are TRBV19 and TRBJ1-4; D may be TRBD1 (5 bases). This CDR3 comprises 15 residues. V lost 5 bases to trimming and J lost 7 bases, with 17 bases between them. Germline V gene lookup returns CDR1 LNHDA and CDR2 SQIVND (reference sequence). CDR3 DNA: TGTGCCAGTAGTGCCCAGGGTTTGACGACTGAAAAACTGTTTTTT. It yields the protein CASSAQGLTTEKLFF.

The chain carries TRBV28 and TRBJ1-2; D not resolved. The ends were cut back, 6 bases at V and 5 bases at J, with 4 bases in the middle. Looked up from germline, CDR1 is MDHEN and CDR2 is SYDVKM. The length of the CDR3 is 10 residues. The CDR3 protein is CASSRYGYTF. In nucleotides, the CDR3 is TGTGCCAGCAGCAGGTATGGCTACACCTTC.

This clone has a single count. The rearrangement links TRBV7-6 to TRBJ2-3; 10 bases fit TRBD2. After removal of 0 bases from V and 4 bases from J, the junction contained 10 bases not matched to a gene. From germline, CDR1 is SGHVS and CDR2 FNYEAQ. The CDR3 covers 18 residues. This CDR3 reads CASSLASASGSPADTQYF. The CDR3 bases are TGTGCCAGCAGCTTAGCTTCGGCTAGCGGGAGTCCTGCAGATACGCAGTATTTT.

As regards this clone: Mismatch with germline at one junction end may stem from a read error. The rearrangement joins TRBV10-3 to TRBJ2-7; 10 positions agree with TRBD1. The CDR3 is made up of 14 amino acids. Germline-derived CDR1 and CDR2 are ENHRY and SYGVKD. CDR3 in DNA: TGTGCCATCCGGCCGGGACAGGGGATTTACGGGCAGTACTTC. Its translation is CAIRPGQGIYGQYF.

The chain recombines TRBV6-1 with TRBJ1-1; unclear D gene. CDR3 length: 12 residues. CDR1 is MNHNS and CDR2 is SASEGT in the germline V gene. Trimming left V 2 bases short and J 2 bases short, with 3 bases between. The DNA for the CDR3 is TGTGCCAGCAGTGAACAAAACACTGAAGCTTTCTTT. This encodes CASSEQNTEAFF.

This sequence joins TRBV6-5 and TRBJ2-7; 7 nucleotides line up with TRBD1. CDR1 MNHEY and CDR2 SVGAGI come from the germline V gene. The CDR3 extends over 14 amino acids. V was pared by 6 bases and J by 2 bases, with 7 bases of the junction left unmatched. CDR3 residues: CASSIDTGAYEQYF. CDR3 coding DNA: TGTGCCAGCAGCATCGACACAGGGGCCTACGAGCAGTACTTC.

The V gene is TRBV19, the J gene TRBJ2-7, with 10 positions matching TRBD2. V lost 3 bases, J lost 5 bases, and 10 bases stayed unmatched. CDR3 length: 16 residues. Per germline, CDR1 LNHDA and CDR2 SQIVND (reference sequence). The CDR3 sequence: CASSMGSGLAGDEQYF. DNA of the CDR3: TGTGCCAGTAGTATGGGCAGTGGGCTAGCGGGAGACGAGCAGTACTTC.

The rearrangement links TRBV11-3 to TRBJ2-1; 10 nucleotides line up with TRBD1. The germline V gene has CDR1 SGHNT and CDR2 YENEEA. This CDR3 region has 14 residues. V dropped 4 bases and J dropped 9; count of bases not matched to a gene: 6. CDR3 loop: CASSSPTGGTEQFF. CDR3 sequence (DNA): TGTGCCAGCAGCTCCCCGACAGGGGGCACTGAGCAGTTCTTC.

This chain uses TRBV7-8 with TRBJ2-7, with TRBD2 identical over 8 bases. CDR1 is SGHVS and CDR2 is FQNEAQ in the germline V gene. The CDR3 extends over 14 amino acids. The ends lost 6 bases at V and 4 bases at J; junction bases unmatched: 8. The CDR3 DNA reads TGTGCCAGCAGTACCAGCGGGAGCCCTTACGAGCAGTACTTC. It is translated as CASSTSGSPYEQYF.

This rearrangement joins TRBV2 to TRBJ2-2; 7 nucleotides agree with TRBD2. Trimming took 7 bases from V and 3 from J; bases not matched to a gene: 11. CDR1 is SNHLY and CDR2 is FYNNEI in the germline V gene. The CDR3 covers 16 residues. CDR3 amino acids: CASKLTGGGDTGELFF. CDR3 bases: TGTGCCAGCAAACTAACGGGGGGAGGGGACACCGGGGAGCTGTTTTTT.

CDR3 in amino acids: CASHGQGRPAYGYTF. In DNA, the CDR3 is TGTGCCAGTCATGGACAGGGCAGACCTGCCTATGGCTACACCTTC. V is TRBV5-6 and J is TRBJ1-2; 8 bases are a match to TRBD1. In germline, CDR1 is SGHDT, CDR2 YYEEEE. The CDR3 is 15 residues long. V shed 8 bases and J 4 bases; nucleotides not matched to a gene: 13.

The chain links TRBV18 to TRBJ1-1; TRBD1 matches 9 bases. Per the germline V gene, CDR1 is KGHSH and CDR2 is LQKENI. Trimming at V came to 2 bases and at J to 4 bases, leaving 8 bases not matched to a gene. This CDR3 comprises 16 residues. The CDR3: CASSPTGTGPATEAFF. The CDR3 region has the DNA TGTGCCAGCTCACCAACCGGGACAGGGCCGGCCACTGAAGCTTTCTTT.

The rearrangement uses TRBV11-2 and TRBJ1-1, with D hard to call. CDR1 and CDR2 (germline): SGHAT, FQNNGV. Between the trimmed V and J ends, which lost 1 base and 2 bases, there was a span of 8 bases. This CDR3 contains 14 residues. This CDR3 is CASSLVTTNTEAFF. The CDR3 DNA reads TGTGCCAGCAGCTTAGTTACTACCAACACTGAAGCTTTCTTT.

The chain combines TRBV28 with TRBJ2-3, with D maybe TRBD2 (6 bases). Germline V gives CDR1 MDHEN, CDR2 SYDVKM. The CDR3 sequence is 15 residues long. Trimming took 2 bases from V and 0 from J, leaving 9 bases between them. The CDR3 loop is CASSLPAGSTDTQYF. In DNA, the CDR3 is TGTGCCAGCAGTTTACCAGCGGGTAGCACAGATACGCAGTATTTT.

The chain carries TRBV14 and TRBJ2-4; TRBD1 aligns across 10 bases. This CDR3 region has 18 residues. The J segment lost 2 bases and the V segment lost 5 bases, leaving 12 bases of the junction unmatched. Germline V gene lookup returns CDR1 SGHDN and CDR2 FVKESK. The CDR3 spells CASSAAAGQGFPKNIQYF. The CDR3 DNA sequence: TGTGCCAGCAGCGCCGCAGCGGGACAGGGGTTTCCCAAAAACATTCAGTACTTC.

A remark on this clone: One junction end disagrees with the germline gene, perhaps due to a read error. This chain links TRBV11-3 with TRBJ1-2, with 10 bases lining up with TRBD1. Germline lookup yields CDR1 SGHNT and CDR2 YENEEA. This CDR3 is built from 13 residues. Here the CDR3 DNA reads TGTGCCAGCAGCCGGGACAGGGGCCCGCATGAAGCCTTC. Translated, it gives CASSRDRGPHEAF.

The gene calls are TRBV30 and TRBJ1-6; D is ambiguous. The length of the CDR3 is 14 residues. Trimming pared 5 bases from V and 0 bases from J, leaving 8 bases between. Germline CDR1 GTSNPN, CDR2 SVGIG (reference sequence). CDR3 bases: TGTGCCTGGCGCCCCAGCTCCTATAATTCACCCCTCCACTTT. Translated: CAWRPSSYNSPLHF.